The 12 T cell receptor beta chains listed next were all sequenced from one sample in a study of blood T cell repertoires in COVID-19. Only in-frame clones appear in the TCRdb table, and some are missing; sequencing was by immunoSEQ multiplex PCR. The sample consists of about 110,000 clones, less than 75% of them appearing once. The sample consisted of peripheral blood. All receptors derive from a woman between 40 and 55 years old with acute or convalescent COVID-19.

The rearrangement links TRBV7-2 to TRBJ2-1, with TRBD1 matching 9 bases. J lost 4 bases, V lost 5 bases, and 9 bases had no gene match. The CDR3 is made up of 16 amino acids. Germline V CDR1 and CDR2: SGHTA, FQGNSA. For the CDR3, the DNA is TGTGCCAGCAGCCTCCCCGGAGGACAGGGGTACAATGAGCAGTTCTTC. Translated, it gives CASSLPGGQGYNEQFF.

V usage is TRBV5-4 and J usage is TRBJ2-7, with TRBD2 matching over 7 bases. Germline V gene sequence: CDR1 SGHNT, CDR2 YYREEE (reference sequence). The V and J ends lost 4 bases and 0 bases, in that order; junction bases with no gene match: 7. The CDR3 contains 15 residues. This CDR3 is CASSGPGGNSYEQYF. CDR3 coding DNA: TGTGCCAGCAGCGGGCCGGGGGGTAACTCCTACGAGCAGTACTTC.

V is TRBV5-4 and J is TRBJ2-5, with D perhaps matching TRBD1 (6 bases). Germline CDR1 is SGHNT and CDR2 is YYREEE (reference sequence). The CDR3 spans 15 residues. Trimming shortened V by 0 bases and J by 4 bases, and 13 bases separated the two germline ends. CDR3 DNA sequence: TGTGCCAGCAGCTTGGGGCTAGCAGGGGCAGAGACCCAGTACTTC. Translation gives CASSLGLAGAETQYF.

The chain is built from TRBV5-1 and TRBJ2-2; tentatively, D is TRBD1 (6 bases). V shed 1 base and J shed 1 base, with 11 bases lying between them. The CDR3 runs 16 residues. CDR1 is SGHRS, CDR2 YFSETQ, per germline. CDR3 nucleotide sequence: TGCGCCAGCAGCTTGCAAGGACAGAAGAACACCGGGGAGCTGTTTTTT. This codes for CASSLQGQKNTGELFF.

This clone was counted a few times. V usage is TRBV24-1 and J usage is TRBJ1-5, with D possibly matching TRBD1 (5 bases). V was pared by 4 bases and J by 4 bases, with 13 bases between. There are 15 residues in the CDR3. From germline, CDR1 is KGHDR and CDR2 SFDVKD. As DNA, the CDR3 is TGTGCCACCAGTGACCCTGTTTCAGGGAATCAGCCCCAGCATTTT. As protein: CATSDPVSGNQPQHF.

The CDR3 reads CAWSLGLAGNEQFF. DNA of the CDR3: TGTGCCTGGAGTCTTGGGCTAGCGGGGAATGAGCAGTTCTTC. This chain uses TRBV30 with TRBJ2-1; TRBD2 matches at 9 bases. The germline V gene has CDR1 GTSNPN and CDR2 SVGIG (reference sequence). V was pared by 2 bases and J by 7 bases, with 6 bases of the junction left unmatched. This CDR3 is built from 14 residues.

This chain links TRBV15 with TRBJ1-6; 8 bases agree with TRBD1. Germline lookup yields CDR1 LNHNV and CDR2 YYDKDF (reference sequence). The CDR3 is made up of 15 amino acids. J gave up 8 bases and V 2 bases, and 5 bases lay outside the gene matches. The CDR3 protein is CATSRSSGGDSPLHF. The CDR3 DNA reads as TGTGCCACCAGCAGATCTTCAGGGGGCGATTCACCCCTCCACTTT.

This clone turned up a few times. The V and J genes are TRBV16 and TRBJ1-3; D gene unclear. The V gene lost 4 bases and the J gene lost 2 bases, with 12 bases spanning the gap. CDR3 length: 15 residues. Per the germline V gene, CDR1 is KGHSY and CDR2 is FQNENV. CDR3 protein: CASSRRGGPGNTIYF. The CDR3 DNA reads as TGTGCCAGCAGCCGACGAGGCGGCCCTGGAAACACCATATATTTT.

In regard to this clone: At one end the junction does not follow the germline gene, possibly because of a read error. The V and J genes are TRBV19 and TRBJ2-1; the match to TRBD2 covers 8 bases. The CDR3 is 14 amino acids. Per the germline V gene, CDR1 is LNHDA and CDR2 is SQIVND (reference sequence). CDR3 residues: CASNPRLAKGSRIF. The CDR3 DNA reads TGTGCCAGTAATCCGAGACTAGCGAAGGGGTCGAGGATCTTC.

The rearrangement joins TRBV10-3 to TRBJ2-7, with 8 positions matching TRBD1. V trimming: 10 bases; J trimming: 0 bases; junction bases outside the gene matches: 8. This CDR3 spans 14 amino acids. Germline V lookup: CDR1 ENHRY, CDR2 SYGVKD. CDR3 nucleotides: TGTGCCACAGAATCGGGGACAGGCTCCTACGAGCAGTACTTC. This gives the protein CATESGTGSYEQYF.

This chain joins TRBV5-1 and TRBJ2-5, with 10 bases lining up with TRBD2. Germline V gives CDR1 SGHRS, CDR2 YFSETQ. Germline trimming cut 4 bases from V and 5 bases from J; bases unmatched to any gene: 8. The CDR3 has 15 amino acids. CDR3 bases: TGCGCCAGCAGCCAGGGGCTAGCGGGGGAGGAGACCCAGTACTTC. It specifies CASSQGLAGEETQYF.

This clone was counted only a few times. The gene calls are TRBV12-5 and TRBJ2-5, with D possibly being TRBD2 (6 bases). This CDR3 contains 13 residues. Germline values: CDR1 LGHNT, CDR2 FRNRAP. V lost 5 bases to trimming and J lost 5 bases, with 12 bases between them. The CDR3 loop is CASGPDLAETQYF. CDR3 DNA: TGTGCTAGTGGTCCTGACCTAGCGGAGACCCAGTACTTC.